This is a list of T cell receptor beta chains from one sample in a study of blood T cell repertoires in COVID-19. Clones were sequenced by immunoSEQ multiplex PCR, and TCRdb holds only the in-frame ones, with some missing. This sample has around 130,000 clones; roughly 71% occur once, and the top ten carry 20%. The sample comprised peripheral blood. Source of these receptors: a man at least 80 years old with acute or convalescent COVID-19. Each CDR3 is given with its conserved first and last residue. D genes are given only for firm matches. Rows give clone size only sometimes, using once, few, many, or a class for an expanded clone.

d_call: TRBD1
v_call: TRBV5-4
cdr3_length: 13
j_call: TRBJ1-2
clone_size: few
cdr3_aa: CASSPDRGYGYTF
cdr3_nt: TGTGCCAGCAGCCCCGACAGGGGGTATGGCTACACCTTC

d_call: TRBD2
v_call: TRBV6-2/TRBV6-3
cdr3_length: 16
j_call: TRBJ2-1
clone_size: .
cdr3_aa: CASSTLAGGQYNEQFF
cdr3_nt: TGTGCCAGCAGTACCCTAGCGGGGGGGCAATACAATGAGCAGTTCTTC

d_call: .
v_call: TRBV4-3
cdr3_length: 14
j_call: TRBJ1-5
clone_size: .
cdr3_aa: CASSQGLRNQPQHF
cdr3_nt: TGCGCCAGCAGCCAAGGACTGCGCAATCAGCCCCAGCATTTT

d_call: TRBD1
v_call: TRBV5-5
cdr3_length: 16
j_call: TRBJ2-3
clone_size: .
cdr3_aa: CASSPPGTGYTDTQYF
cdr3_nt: TGTGCCAGCAGCCCCCCCGGGACAGGGTACACAGATACGCAGTATTTT

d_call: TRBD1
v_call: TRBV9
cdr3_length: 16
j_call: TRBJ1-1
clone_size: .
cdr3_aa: CASSEQGASKPTEAFF
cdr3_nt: TGTGCCAGCAGCGAACAGGGGGCTTCAAAACCAACTGAAGCTTTCTTT

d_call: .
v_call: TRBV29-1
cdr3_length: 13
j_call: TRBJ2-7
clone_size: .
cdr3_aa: CSVEAGRGYEQYF
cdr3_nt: TGCAGCGTTGAAGCTGGCAGGGGATACGAGCAGTACTTC

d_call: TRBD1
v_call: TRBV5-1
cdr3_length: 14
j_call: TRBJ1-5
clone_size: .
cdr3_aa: CASSLSGGLQPQHF
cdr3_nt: TGCGCCAGCAGCTTATCAGGGGGCCTCCAGCCCCAGCATTTT

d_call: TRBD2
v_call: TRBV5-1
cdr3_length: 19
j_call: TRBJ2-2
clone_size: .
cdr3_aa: CASSLTGLAGGGLSGELFF
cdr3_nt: TGCGCCAGCAGCTTGACCGGACTAGCGGGGGGTGGTCTCTCCGGGGAGCTGTTTTTT

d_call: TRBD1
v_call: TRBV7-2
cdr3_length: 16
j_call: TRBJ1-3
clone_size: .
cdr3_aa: CASSLRQGPWGNTIYF
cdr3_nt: TGTGCCAGCAGCCTAAGACAGGGACCCTGGGGAAACACCATATATTTT

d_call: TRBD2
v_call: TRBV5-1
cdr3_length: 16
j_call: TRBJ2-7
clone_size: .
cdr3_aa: CASSSLAGAGAYEQYF
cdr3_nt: TGCGCCAGCAGCTCGTTAGCGGGGGCTGGTGCATACGAGCAGTACTTC

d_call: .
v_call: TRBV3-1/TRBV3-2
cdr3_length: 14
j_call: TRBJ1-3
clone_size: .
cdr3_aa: CASSRGGTGNTIYF
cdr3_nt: TGTGCCAGCAGCCGAGGGGGAACTGGAAACACCATATATTTT

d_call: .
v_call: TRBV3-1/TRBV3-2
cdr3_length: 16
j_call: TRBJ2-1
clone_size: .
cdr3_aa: CASSQEGGLTYNEQFF
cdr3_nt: TGTGCCAGCAGCCAAGAAGGAGGACTAACCTACAATGAGCAGTTCTTC

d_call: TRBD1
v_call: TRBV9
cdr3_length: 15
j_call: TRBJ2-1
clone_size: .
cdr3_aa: CASSVGTATLNEQFF
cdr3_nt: TGTGCCAGCAGCGTGGGGACAGCCACACTTAATGAGCAGTTCTTC

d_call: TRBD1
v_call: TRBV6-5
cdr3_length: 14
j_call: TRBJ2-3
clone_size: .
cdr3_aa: CASSFGTGTDTQYF
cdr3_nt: TGTGCCAGCAGTTTTGGGACAGGCACAGATACGCAGTATTTT

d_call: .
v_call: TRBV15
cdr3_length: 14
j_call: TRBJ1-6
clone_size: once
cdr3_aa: CATSGSSYNSPLHF
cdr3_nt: TGTGCCACCTCCGGTAGCTCCTATAATTCACCCCTCCACTTT

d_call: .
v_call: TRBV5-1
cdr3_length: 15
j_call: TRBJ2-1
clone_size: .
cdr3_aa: CASSLALGDANEQFF
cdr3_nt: TGCGCCAGCAGCTTGGCCCTTGGAGACGCGAATGAGCAGTTCTTC

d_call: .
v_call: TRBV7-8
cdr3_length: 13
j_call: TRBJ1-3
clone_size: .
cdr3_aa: CASSRGVGNTIYF
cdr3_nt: TGTGCCAGCAGCAGGGGTGTTGGAAACACCATATATTTT

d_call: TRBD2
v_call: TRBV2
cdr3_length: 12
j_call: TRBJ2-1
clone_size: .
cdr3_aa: CARGTTYNEQFF
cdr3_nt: TGTGCCAGGGGGACTACCTACAATGAGCAGTTCTTC

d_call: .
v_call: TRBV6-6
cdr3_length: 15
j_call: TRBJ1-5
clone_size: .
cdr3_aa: CASSYLENSNQPQHF
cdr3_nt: TGTGCCAGCAGTTACTTGGAGAATAGCAATCAGCCCCAGCATTTT

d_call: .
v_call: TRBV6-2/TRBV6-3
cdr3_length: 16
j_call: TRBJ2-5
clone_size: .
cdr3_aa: CASSYQAGSSEETQYF
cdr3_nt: TGTGCCAGCAGTTACCAGGCAGGGTCGAGCGAAGAGACCCAGTACTTC

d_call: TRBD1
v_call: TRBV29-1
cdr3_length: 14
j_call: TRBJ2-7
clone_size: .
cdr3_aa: CSAHLLEGGNEQYF
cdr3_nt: TGCAGCGCACACCTGTTGGAAGGGGGCAACGAGCAGTACTTC

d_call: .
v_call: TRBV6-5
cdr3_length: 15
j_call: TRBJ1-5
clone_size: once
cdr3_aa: CASRLQEISNQPQHF
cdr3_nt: TGTGCCAGCAGGCTACAGGAAATTAGCAATCAGCCCCAGCATTTT

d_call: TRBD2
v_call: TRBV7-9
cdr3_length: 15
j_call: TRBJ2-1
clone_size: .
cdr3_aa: CASSLSSGGYNEQFF
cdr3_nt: TGTGCCAGCAGCTTAAGTAGCGGGGGGTACAATGAGCAGTTCTTC

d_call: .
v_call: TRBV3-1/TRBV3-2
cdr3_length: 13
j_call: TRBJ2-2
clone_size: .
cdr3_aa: CASRWAGTGELFF
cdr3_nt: TGTGCCAGCAGATGGGCTGGGACCGGGGAGCTGTTTTTT

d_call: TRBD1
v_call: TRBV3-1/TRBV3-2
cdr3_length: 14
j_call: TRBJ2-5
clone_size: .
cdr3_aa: CASSQQGATETQYF
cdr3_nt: TGTGCCAGCAGCCAACAGGGGGCTACAGAGACCCAGTACTTC

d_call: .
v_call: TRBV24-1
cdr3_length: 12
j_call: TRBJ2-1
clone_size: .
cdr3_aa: CATQQSSGPRVF
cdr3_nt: TGTGCCACCCAGCAATCCTCAGGGCCACGGGTCTTC

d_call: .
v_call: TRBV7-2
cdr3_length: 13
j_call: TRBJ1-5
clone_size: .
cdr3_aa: CASSLGGSQPQHF
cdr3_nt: TGTGCCAGCAGCTTAGGTGGGAGCCAGCCCCAGCATTTT

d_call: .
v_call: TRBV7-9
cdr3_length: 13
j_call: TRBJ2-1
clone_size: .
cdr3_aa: CASSLVSLSEQFF
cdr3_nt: TGTGCCAGCAGCTTAGTCAGTCTTTCTGAGCAGTTCTTC

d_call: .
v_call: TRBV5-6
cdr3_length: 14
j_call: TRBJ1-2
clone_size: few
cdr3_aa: CASSLDAGNYGYTF
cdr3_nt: TGTGCCAGCAGCTTGGACGCAGGGAACTATGGCTACACCTTC

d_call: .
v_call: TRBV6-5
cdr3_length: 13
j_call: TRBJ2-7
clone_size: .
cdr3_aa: CASSLPGTYEQYF
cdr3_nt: TGTGCCAGCAGCCTCCCAGGGACCTACGAGCAGTACTTC

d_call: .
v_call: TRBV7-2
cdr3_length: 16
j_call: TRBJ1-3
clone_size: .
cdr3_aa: CASSFTGIFSGNTIYF
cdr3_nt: TGTGCCAGCAGCTTCACAGGGATTTTCTCTGGAAACACCATATATTTT

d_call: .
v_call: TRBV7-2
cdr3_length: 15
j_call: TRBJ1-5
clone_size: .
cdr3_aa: CASSSAGYSNQPQHF
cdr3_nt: TGTGCCAGCAGCTCCGCCGGGTATAGCAATCAGCCCCAGCATTTT

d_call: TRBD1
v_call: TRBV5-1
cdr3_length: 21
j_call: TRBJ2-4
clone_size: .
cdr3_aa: CASSLDPLYTQQGVYGNIQYF
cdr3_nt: TGCGCCAGCAGCTTGGACCCCCTCTATACTCAACAGGGGGTGTACGGGAACATTCAGTACTTC

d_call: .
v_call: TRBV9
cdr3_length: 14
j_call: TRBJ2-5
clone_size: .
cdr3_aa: CASSSGLHQETQYF
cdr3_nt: TGTGCCAGCAGCTCGGGACTCCACCAAGAGACCCAGTACTTC

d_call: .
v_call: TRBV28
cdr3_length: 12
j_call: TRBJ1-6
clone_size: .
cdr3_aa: CASSREKSPLHF
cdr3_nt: TGTGCCAGCAGTCGGGAGAAATCACCCCTCCACTTT

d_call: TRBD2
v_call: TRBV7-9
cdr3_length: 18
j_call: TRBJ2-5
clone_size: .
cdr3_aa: CASSPGGASGEYQETQYF
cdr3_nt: TGTGCCAGCAGCCCCGGAGGGGCTAGCGGGGAGTACCAAGAGACCCAGTACTTC

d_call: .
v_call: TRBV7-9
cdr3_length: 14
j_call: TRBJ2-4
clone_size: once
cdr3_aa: CASSLRRGRDIQYF
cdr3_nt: TGTGCCAGCAGCTTAAGAAGGGGTCGGGACATTCAGTACTTC

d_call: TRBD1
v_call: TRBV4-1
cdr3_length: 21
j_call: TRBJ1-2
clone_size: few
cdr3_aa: CASSRKTVQEAGGGGNYGYTF
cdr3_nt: TGCGCCAGCAGCCGAAAAACGGTGCAAGAGGCAGGGGGCGGCGGGAACTATGGCTACACCTTC